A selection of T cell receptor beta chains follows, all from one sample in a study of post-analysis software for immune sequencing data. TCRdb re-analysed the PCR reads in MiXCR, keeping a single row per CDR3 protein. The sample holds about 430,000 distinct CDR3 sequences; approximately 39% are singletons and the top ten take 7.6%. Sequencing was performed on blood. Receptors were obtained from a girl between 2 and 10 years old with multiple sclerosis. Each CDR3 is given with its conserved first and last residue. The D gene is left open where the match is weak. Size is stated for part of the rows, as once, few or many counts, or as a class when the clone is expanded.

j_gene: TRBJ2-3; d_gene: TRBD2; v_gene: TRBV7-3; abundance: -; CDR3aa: CASSPQAGETDTQYF; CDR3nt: TGTGCCAGCAGCCCCCAAGCGGGAGAAACAGATACGCAGTATTTT
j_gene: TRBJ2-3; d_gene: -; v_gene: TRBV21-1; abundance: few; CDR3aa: CASSKARRLAGDTDTQYF; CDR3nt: TGTGCCAGCAGCAAAGCGCGTAGGCTAGCGGGAGATACAGATACGCAGTATTTT
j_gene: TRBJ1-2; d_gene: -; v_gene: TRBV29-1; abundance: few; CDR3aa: CSVEIPRNYGYTF; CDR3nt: TGCAGCGTTGAAATCCCCCGTAACTATGGCTACACCTTC
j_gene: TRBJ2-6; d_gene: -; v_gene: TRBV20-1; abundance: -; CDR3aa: CSARDLYSGANVLTF; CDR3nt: TGCAGTGCTAGAGATTTGTACTCTGGGGCCAACGTCCTGACTTTC
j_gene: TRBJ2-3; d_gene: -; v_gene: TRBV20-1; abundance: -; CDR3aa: CSAPGGLTDTQYF; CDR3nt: TGCAGTGCTCCCGGGGGGCTGACAGATACGCAGTATTTT
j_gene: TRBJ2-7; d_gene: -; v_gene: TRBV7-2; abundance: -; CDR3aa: CASSPGLLAYEQYF; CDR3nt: TGTGCCAGCAGCCCGGGACTCCTAGCCTACGAGCAGTACTTC
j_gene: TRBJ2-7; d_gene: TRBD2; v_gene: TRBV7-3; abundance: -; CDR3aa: CASSLRLAGIYNEQYF; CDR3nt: TGTGCCAGCAGCTTAAGACTAGCGGGCATCTACAATGAGCAGTACTTC
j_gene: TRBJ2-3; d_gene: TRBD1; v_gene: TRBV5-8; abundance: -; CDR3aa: CASSQEEPGQGVWDTQYF; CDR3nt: TGTGCCAGCAGCCAAGAAGAGCCGGGACAGGGGGTGTGGGATACGCAGTATTTT
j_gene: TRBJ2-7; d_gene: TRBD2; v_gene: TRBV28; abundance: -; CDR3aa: CASSLTTGTSAYEQYF; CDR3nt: TGTGCCAGCAGTTTGACCACCGGGACTAGCGCATACGAGCAGTACTTC
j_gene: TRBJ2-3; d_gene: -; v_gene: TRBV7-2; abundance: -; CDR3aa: CASSLNPSPDTQYF; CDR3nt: TGTGCCAGCAGCTTGAACCCGAGTCCCGATACGCAGTATTTT
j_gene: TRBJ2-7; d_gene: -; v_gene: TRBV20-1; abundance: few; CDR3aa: CSARDLRGSEQYF; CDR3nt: TGCAGTGCTAGAGATCTCCGGGGGTCCGAGCAGTACTTC
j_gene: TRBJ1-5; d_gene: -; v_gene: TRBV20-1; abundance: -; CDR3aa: CSARHSGGHQPQHF; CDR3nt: TGCAGTGCTAGACATTCGGGCGGTCATCAGCCCCAGCATTTT
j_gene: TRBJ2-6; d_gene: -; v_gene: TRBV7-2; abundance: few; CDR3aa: CASRLGGRGGANVLTF; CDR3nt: TGTGCCAGCAGACTAGGGGGTAGAGGTGGGGCCAACGTCCTGACTTTC
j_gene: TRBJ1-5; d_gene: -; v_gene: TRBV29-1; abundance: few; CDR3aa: CSVKGTGEQPQHF; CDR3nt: TGCAGCGTAAAAGGCACGGGAGAACAGCCCCAGCATTTT
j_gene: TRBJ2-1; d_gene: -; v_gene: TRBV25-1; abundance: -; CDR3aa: CASSGVAGSLYNEQFF; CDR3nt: TGTGCCAGCAGTGGTGTGGCAGGGTCCCTCTACAATGAGCAGTTCTTC
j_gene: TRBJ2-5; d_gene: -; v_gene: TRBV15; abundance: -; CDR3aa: CAASRPKPRGAAETQYF; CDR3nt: TGTGCCGCCAGCAGACCGAAACCTCGGGGGGCTGCAGAGACCCAGTACTTC
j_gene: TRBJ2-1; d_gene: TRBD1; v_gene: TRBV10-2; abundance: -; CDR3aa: CASSGTGTGGLNEQFF; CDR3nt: TGCGCCAGCAGTGGTACCGGGACAGGGGGTTTGAATGAGCAGTTCTTC
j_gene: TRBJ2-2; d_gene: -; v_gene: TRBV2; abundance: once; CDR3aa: CASSEAPSRTGELFF; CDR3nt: TGTGCCAGCAGTGAAGCGCCTAGCAGGACCGGGGAGCTGTTTTTT
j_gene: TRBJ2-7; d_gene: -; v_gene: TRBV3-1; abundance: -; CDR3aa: CASSQEASESYEQYF; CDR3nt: TGTGCCAGCAGCCAAGAGGCCAGCGAATCCTACGAGCAGTACTTC
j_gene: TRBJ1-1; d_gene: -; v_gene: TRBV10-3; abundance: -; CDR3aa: CAISDLRVGAMNTEAFF; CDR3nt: TGTGCCATCAGTGACCTTAGGGTCGGAGCCATGAACACTGAAGCTTTCTTT
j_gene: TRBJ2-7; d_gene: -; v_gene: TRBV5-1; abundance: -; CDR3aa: CASSLGGRGAYEQYF; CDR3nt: TGCGCCAGCAGCTTGGGTGGAAGAGGGGCCTACGAGCAGTACTTC
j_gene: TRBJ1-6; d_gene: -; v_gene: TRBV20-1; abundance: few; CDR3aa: CSAREESSYNSPLHF; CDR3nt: TGCAGTGCTAGAGAAGAGAGCTCCTATAATTCACCCCTCCACTTT
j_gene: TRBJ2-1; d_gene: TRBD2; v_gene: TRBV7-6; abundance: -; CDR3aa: CASSQRLAGAYNEQFF; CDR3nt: TGTGCCAGCAGCCAGCGACTAGCGGGAGCCTACAATGAGCAGTTCTTC
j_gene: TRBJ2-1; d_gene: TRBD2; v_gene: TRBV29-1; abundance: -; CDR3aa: CSVKRGGDNEQFF; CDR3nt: TGCAGCGTTAAGCGGGGGGGTGACAATGAGCAGTTCTTC
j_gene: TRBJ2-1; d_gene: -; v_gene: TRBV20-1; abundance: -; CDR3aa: CSAQVPPERTSSSTYNEQFF; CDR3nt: TGCAGTGCTCAGGTCCCTCCTGAGCGGACCAGCTCCTCTACCTACAATGAGCAGTTCTTC
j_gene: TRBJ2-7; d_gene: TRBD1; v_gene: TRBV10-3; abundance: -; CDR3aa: CAISQPGGYGEQYF; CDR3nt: TGTGCCATCAGCCAGCCAGGGGGATACGGAGAGCAGTACTTC
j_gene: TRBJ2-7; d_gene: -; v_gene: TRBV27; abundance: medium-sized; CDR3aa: CASSYGPLNYEQYF; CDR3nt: TGTGCCAGCAGTTACGGTCCGCTCAACTACGAGCAGTACTTC
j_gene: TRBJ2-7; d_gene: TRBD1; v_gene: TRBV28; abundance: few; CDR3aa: CASRLGQGAGNEQYF; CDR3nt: TGTGCCAGCAGACTGGGACAGGGGGCAGGCAACGAGCAGTACTTC
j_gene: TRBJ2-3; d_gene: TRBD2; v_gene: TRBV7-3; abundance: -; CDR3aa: CATSLGASSGGDTDTQYF; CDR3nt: TGTGCCACCAGCTTAGGCGCGTCTAGCGGGGGGGACACAGATACGCAGTATTTT
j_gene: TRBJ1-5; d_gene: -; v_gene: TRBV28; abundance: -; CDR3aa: CASTGTHSNQPQHF; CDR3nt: TGTGCCAGCACCGGGACCCATAGCAATCAGCCCCAGCATTTT
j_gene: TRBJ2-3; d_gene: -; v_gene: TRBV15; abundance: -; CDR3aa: CATKEDGNLDTQYF; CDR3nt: TGTGCCACCAAAGAAGATGGGAATTTAGATACGCAGTATTTT
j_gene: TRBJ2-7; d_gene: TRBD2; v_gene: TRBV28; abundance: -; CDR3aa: CASRGAGVLFYEQYF; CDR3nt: TGTGCCAGCAGAGGGGCGGGAGTCCTTTTCTACGAGCAGTACTTC
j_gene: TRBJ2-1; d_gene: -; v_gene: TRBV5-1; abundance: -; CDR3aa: CASSSYVVAPYNEQFF; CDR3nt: TGCGCCAGCAGCTCCTACGTGGTGGCACCCTACAATGAGCAGTTCTTC
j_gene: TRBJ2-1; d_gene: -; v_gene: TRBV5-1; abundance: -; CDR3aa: CASSLNGKYNEQFF; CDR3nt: TGCGCCAGCAGCTTGAACGGAAAGTACAATGAGCAGTTCTTC
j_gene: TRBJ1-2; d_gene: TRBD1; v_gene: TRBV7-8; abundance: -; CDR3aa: CASSITIPGGLFNYGYTF; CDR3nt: TGTGCCAGCAGCATAACGATTCCAGGGGGCCTATTTAACTATGGCTACACCTTC
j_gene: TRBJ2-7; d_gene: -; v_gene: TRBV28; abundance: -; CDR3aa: CASLSGDNYEQYF; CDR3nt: TGTGCCAGCCTGTCAGGGGACAACTACGAGCAGTACTTC
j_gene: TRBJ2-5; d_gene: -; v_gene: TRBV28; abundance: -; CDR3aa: CASSFFMVETQYF; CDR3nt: TGTGCCAGCAGTTTTTTTATGGTCGAGACCCAGTACTTC
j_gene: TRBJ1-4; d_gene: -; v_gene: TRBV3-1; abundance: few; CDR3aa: CASSQMWGKLFF; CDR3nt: TGTGCCAGCAGCCAAATGTGGGGCAAACTGTTTTTT
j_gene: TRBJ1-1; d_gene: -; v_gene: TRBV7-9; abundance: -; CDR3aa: CASKEPGGSTFF; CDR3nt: TGTGCCAGCAAAGAACCCGGGGGGTCAACTTTCTTT
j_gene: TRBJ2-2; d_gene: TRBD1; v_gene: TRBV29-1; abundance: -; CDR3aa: CSAGRGQTYTGELFF; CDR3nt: TGCAGCGCTGGAAGGGGACAGACATACACCGGGGAGCTGTTTTTT
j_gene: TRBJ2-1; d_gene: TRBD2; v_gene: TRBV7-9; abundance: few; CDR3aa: CASSQPGTSGSNEQFF; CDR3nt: TGTGCCAGCAGCCAGCCCGGGACTAGCGGGAGCAATGAGCAGTTCTTC
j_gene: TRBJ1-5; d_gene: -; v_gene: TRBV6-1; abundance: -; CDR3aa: CASSQEQYQPQHF; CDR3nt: TGTGCCAGCAGCCAGGAGCAGTATCAGCCCCAGCATTTT
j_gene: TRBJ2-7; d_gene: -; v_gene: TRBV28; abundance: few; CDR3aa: CASSQLSGTGIYEQYF; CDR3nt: TGTGCCAGCAGCCAACTCTCCGGGACGGGGATCTACGAGCAGTACTTC
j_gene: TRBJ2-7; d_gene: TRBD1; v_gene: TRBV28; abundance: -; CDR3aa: CASSFSTGANYEQYF; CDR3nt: TGTGCCAGCAGTTTCTCGACAGGGGCTAACTACGAGCAGTACTTC
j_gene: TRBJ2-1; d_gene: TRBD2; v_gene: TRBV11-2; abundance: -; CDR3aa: CASSSLAGGPIDEQFF; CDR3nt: TGTGCCAGCAGCTCTTTAGCGGGAGGGCCGATCGATGAGCAGTTCTTC
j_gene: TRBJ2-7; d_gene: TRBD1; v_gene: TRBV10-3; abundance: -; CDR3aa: CARRGQAGEQYF; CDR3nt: TGTGCCAGAAGAGGACAGGCCGGCGAGCAGTACTTC
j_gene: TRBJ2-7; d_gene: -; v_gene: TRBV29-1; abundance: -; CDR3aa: CSVRAFYEQYF; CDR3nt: TGCAGCGTCAGGGCATTCTACGAGCAGTACTTC
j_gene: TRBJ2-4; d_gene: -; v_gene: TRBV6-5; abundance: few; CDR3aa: CASNSREGKNIQYF; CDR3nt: TGTGCCAGCAATAGCAGGGAAGGCAAAAACATTCAGTACTTC
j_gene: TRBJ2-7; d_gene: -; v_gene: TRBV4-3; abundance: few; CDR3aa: CASSRDTGYEQYF; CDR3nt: TGCGCCAGCAGCCGAGATACGGGGTACGAGCAGTACTTC
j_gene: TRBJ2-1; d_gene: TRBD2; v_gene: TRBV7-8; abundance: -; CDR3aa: CASSLDFGRAEFF; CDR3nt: TGTGCCAGTAGCTTAGATTTCGGGAGGGCCGAGTTCTTC
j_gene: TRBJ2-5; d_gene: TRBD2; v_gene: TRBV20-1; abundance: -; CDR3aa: CSARWSGGAQETQYF; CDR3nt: TGCAGTGCTAGATGGAGCGGGGGGGCTCAAGAGACCCAGTACTTC
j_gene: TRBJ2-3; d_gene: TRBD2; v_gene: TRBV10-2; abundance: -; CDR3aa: CASSLTSGGAPADTQYF; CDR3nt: TGCGCCAGCAGCCTTACCAGCGGGGGGGCCCCGGCAGATACGCAGTATTTT
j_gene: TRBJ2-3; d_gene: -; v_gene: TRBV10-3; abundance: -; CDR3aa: CATKGSTDTQYF; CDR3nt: TGTGCCACTAAGGGGAGCACAGATACGCAGTATTTT
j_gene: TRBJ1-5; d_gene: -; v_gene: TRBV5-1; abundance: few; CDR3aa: CASSLEGGPRQPQHF; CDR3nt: TGCGCCAGCAGCTTGGAGGGGGGACCTCGTCAGCCCCAGCATTTT
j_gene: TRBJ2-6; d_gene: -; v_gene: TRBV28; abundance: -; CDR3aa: CASKAGANVLTF; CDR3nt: TGTGCCAGCAAGGCTGGGGCCAACGTCCTGACTTTC
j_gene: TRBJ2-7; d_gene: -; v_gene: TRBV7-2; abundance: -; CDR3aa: CASSFRQTSYEQYF; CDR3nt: TGTGCCAGCAGCTTCCGACAGACAAGCTACGAGCAGTACTTC
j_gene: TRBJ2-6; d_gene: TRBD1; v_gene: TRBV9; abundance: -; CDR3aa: CASRDRVAGANVLTF; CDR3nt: TGTGCCAGCAGAGACAGGGTGGCTGGGGCCAACGTCCTGACTTTC
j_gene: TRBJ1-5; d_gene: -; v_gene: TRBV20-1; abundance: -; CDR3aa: CSVLGLGNQPQHF; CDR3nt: TGCAGTGTCCTGGGATTGGGCAATCAGCCCCAGCATTTT
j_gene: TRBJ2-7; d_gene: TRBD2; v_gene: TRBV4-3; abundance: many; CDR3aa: CARLRGRPYEQYF; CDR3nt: TGCGCCAGGCTCCGCGGGAGACCCTACGAGCAGTACTTC
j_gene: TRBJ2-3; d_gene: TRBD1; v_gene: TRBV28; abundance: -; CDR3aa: CASRPRTGELTDTQYF; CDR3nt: TGTGCCAGCAGGCCCAGGACAGGGGAACTCACAGATACGCAGTATTTT